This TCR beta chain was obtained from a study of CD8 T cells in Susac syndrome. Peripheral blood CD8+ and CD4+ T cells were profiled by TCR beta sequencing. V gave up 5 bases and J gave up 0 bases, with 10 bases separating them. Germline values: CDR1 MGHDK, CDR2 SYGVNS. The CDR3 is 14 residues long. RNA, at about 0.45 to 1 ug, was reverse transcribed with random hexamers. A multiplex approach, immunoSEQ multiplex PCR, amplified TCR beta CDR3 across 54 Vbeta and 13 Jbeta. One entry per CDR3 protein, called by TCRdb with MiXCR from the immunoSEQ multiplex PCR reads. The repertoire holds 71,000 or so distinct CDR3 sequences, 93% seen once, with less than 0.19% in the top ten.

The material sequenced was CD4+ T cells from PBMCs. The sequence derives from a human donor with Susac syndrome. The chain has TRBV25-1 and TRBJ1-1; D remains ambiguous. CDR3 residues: CASSWTAMNTEAFF. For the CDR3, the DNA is TGTGCCAGCAGTTGGACCGCGATGAACACTGAAGCTTTCTTT. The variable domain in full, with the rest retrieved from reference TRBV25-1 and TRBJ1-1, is EADIYQTPRYLVIGTGKKITLECSQTMGHDKMYWYQQDPGMELHLIHYSYGVNSTEKGDLSSESTVSRIRTEHFPLTLESARPSHTSQYLCASSWTAMNTEAFFGQGTRLTVV.